This is a list of T cell receptor beta chains from one sample in a study of cytomegalovirus exposure and HLA in healthy donors. TCRdb's copy holds only in-frame clones and misses some; the assay was immunoSEQ multiplex PCR. The data show 85,000 to 130,000 clones, around 80% seen once. The sample comprised PBMCs. The receptors derive from a middle-aged woman in good health and CMV-seronegative. Each CDR3 is given with its conserved first and last residue. A D gene is named only where the DNA matches it firmly. Clone size is stated in some rows and not others, as once, few, many or a class when expanded.

j_call v_call clone_size d_call cdr3_aa cdr3_nt
TRBJ2-2 TRBV9 few . CASSGRGEWNTGELFF TGTGCCAGCAGCGGCAGGGGGGAATGGAACACCGGGGAGCTGTTTTTT
TRBJ1-4 TRBV18 . . CASSRQGGEKLFF TGTGCCAGCTCACGACAAGGTGGAGAAAAACTGTTTTTT
TRBJ2-7 TRBV4-3 . . CASSQGIKWRQSPSYEQYF TGCGCCAGCAGCCAAGGCATTAAATGGAGGCAGTCCCCCTCCTACGAGCAGTACTTC
TRBJ1-2 TRBV2 . . CASRELYGYTF TGTGCCAGCAGGGAGCTCTATGGCTACACCTTC
TRBJ2-7 TRBV28 . . CATQGSPTYEQYF TGTGCCACCCAGGGGTCCCCGACCTACGAGCAGTACTTC
TRBJ1-2 TRBV7-8 few TRBD1 CASSPENRGNYGYTF TGTGCCAGCAGCCCAGAGAACAGGGGTAACTATGGCTACACCTTC
TRBJ1-5 TRBV7-2 . . CASSPQLGHLQPQHF TGTGCCAGCAGCCCCCAACTGGGACACTTACAGCCCCAGCATTTT
TRBJ2-5 TRBV29-1 few . CSVEAEAQYF TGCAGCGTTGAAGCTGAGGCCCAGTACTTC
TRBJ2-1 TRBV29-1 few . CSVYVADSYNEQFF TGCAGCGTTTACGTAGCAGACTCCTACAATGAGCAGTTCTTC
TRBJ2-1 TRBV6-5 few TRBD2 CASRAAGGVEQFF TGTGCCAGCAGGGCCGCCGGGGGGGTTGAGCAGTTCTTC
TRBJ1-2 TRBV28 . . CASRLNRAYGYTF TGTGCCAGCAGGCTAAACAGGGCGTATGGCTACACCTTC
TRBJ1-4 TRBV2 . . CAMSQGWGNEKLFF TGTGCCATGTCACAGGGCTGGGGGAATGAAAAACTGTTTTTT
TRBJ2-7 TRBV7-2 once . CASSLVAGITPSYEQYF TGTGCCAGCAGCTTAGTGGCAGGGATAACCCCCTCCTACGAGCAGTACTTC
TRBJ2-5 TRBV7-3 . . CASSLSGMEETQYF TGTGCCAGCAGCTTATCAGGGATGGAAGAGACCCAGTACTTC
TRBJ2-1 TRBV9 . . CASSVEGSRDNEQFF TGTGCCAGCAGCGTAGAAGGTTCGCGGGACAATGAGCAGTTCTTC
TRBJ1-5 TRBV18 . TRBD1 CASSPRQGGNQPQHF TGTGCCAGCTCACCCCGACAGGGTGGCAATCAGCCCCAGCATTTT
TRBJ2-5 TRBV19 . . CASRSVETQYF TGTGCCAGTAGGAGTGTCGAGACCCAGTACTTC